The 26 T cell receptor beta chains below were found in one sample sequenced in a study of long-term antiretroviral therapy in people with HIV. They ran version v3.0 of the immunoSEQ assay at survey level. Here immunoSEQ multiplex PCR was the method, and the copy in TCRdb shows in-frame clones only, minus some. The sample holds 25,000 to 30,000 clones, nearly 95% seen once. Material: unsorted PBMCs, obtained 6.2 years after starting antiretroviral therapy. The receptors were sampled from a man aged 35 to 55 with HIV.

In DNA form, the CDR3 reads TGTGCCAGCAGTTTGAGACAGACCCTCACCGGGGAGCTGTTTTTT. This gives the protein CASSLRQTLTGELFF. This sequence joins TRBV27 and TRBJ2-2, with D possibly matching TRBD1 (5 bases). V was cut by 3 bases and J by 4 bases, with 12 bases left in between. Germline loops: CDR1 MNHEY, CDR2 SMNVEV (reference sequence). The CDR3 is 15 residues long.

The genes are TRBV2 and TRBJ2-1; D is unresolved. The CDR3 sequence is 10 residues long. Germline V gene lookup returns CDR1 SNHLY and CDR2 FYNNEI. The germline V and J ends were trimmed by 5 bases and 9 bases, with 5 bases remaining between them. The CDR3 DNA follows: TGTGCCAGCAGTCAATCTGAGCAGTTCTTC. This gives the protein CASSQSEQFF.

This chain joins TRBV5-1 and TRBJ2-2, with D unclear. The CDR3 contains 13 residues. V gave up 0 bases and J gave up 9 bases, with 9 bases separating them. Germline CDR1 reads SGHRS; CDR2 reads YFSETQ. The CDR3: CASSLAGRWELFF. In DNA form, the CDR3 reads TGCGCCAGCAGCTTGGCCGGTCGTTGGGAGCTGTTTTTT.

The rearrangement links TRBV7-2 to TRBJ2-1; D is unclear. The CDR3 sequence is 13 residues long. CDR1 and CDR2 (germline): SGHTA, FQGNSA. V was cut by 0 bases and J by 10 bases, with 10 bases left in between. CDR3 DNA: TGTGCCAGCAGCTTAGCGTACGGGTGGGAGCAGTTCTTC. Its protein is CASSLAYGWEQFF.

The rearrangement joins TRBV13 to TRBJ1-5; no reliable D call. CDR3 length: 15 amino acids. V shed 5 bases and J shed 6 bases, with 17 bases lying between them. The germline CDR1 and CDR2 sequences are PRHDT and FYEKMQ (reference sequence). DNA of the CDR3: TGTGCCAGCAGCCGGGGAGGCGGAGCAGGTCAGCCCCAGCATTTT. Amino acid sequence: CASSRGGGAGQPQHF.

For the CDR3, the DNA is TGTGCCAGCAGCCAAGCCCCGGGACGGGCATCCTACGAGCAGTACTTC. Residues: CASSQAPGRASYEQYF. This rearrangement joins TRBV14 to TRBJ2-7; D possibly matches TRBD1 or TRBD2 (5 bases each). CDR1 SGHDN and CDR2 FVKESK come from the germline V gene. The CDR3 has 16 amino acids. The V end lost 1 base, the J end lost 1 base, and 14 bases lay between the germline ends.

The chain joins TRBV10-3 to TRBJ1-4; D not resolved. CDR1 and CDR2 from the germline V gene are ENHRY and SYGVKD. V gave up 5 bases and J gave up 8 bases, with 12 bases separating them. The CDR3 has 13 residues. The CDR3 DNA sequence: TGTGCCATCAGTAGAAGCGGTGGGGAAAAACTGTTTTTT. Amino acid sequence: CAISRSGGEKLFF.

J is TRBJ1-2 and V is TRBV18; TRBD1 might be the D (5 bases). CDR1 and CDR2 (germline): KGHSH, LQKENI. The CDR3 loop spans 12 amino acids. Trimming took 0 bases from V and 7 from J, leaving 6 bases between them. CDR3 sequence (DNA): TGTGCCAGCTCACCACCGGGGGGTGGCTACACCTTC. Translating it yields CASSPPGGGYTF.

This clone was observed a single time. The gene calls are TRBV7-8 and TRBJ2-1, with 9 bases fitting TRBD2. Unmatched junction bases numbered 8, after V lost 0 bases and J lost 8 bases. CDR3 length: 16 residues. In germline, CDR1 is SGHVS, CDR2 FQNEAQ. The CDR3 DNA is TGTGCCAGCAGCTTAGCGCTGAGACAGCGGGGGGATGAGCAGTTCTTC. As protein: CASSLALRQRGDEQFF.

This clone was picked up one time. The J gene is TRBJ2-7, the V gene TRBV7-3; weak D call: TRBD1 (5 bases). The V end was cut by 6 bases, the J end by 2 bases, with 11 bases between. Germline CDR1 SGHTA, CDR2 FQGTGA. The length of the CDR3 is 13 residues. CDR3 in DNA: TGTGCCAGCAGGTATCAGGGAACCTACGAGCAGTACTTC. This gives the protein CASRYQGTYEQYF.

V and J are TRBV28 and TRBJ2-1, with D possibly matching TRBD2 (6 bases). Germline V lookup: CDR1 MDHEN, CDR2 SYDVKM. This CDR3 has 12 residues. V dropped 6 bases and J dropped 7 bases, with 10 bases sitting between them. The CDR3 nucleotides are TGTGCCAGCAGCGGAGGAGGGAATGAGCAGTTCTTC. Protein product: CASSGGGNEQFF.

The V and J genes are TRBV18 and TRBJ1-3; the match to TRBD1 covers 7 bases. The CDR3 is 17 amino acids. The junction had 8 bases not matched to a gene; V was cut back by 3 bases and J by 0 bases. From germline, CDR1 is KGHSH and CDR2 LQKENI. The CDR3 coding sequence is TGTGCCAGCTCACCCTCCCTGGACAGGCACTCTGGAAACACCATATATTTT. Translated: CASSPSLDRHSGNTIYF.

This sequence joins TRBV7-9 and TRBJ2-1, with D possibly being TRBD1 (6 bases). Germline V gene sequence: CDR1 SEHNR, CDR2 FQNEAQ (reference sequence). Trimming cost V 5 bases and J 0 bases, with 14 bases left between them. CDR3 length: 16 amino acids. The CDR3 DNA reads as TGTGCCAGCAGCGGTTCCACAGGGAGCTCCTACAATGAGCAGTTCTTC. Translated: CASSGSTGSSYNEQFF.

The CDR3 DNA sequence: TGTGCCAGCAGTGAAAGGGGCGCTTTCTCTGAAGCTTTCTTT. It encodes CASSERGAFSEAFF. The J gene is TRBJ1-1, the V gene TRBV25-1, with D tentatively TRBD1 (5 bases). This CDR3 region has 14 residues. The germline V and J ends were trimmed by 2 bases and 6 bases, with 13 bases remaining between them. Looked up from germline, CDR1 is MGHDK and CDR2 is SYGVNS.

The gene calls are TRBV7-7 and TRBJ2-5, with 11 bases matching TRBD1. The V gene end was trimmed by 1 base and the J gene end by 6 bases; junction bases not matched to a gene: 4. The CDR3 has 15 residues. Germline V lookup: CDR1 SSHAT, CDR2 FNYEAQ (reference sequence). DNA of the CDR3: TGTGCCAGCAGCTTAGGCGGACAGGGGGCGAAGACCCAGTACTTC. This encodes CASSLGGQGAKTQYF.

J is TRBJ2-3 and V is TRBV19, with 12 bases matching TRBD1. The germline V gene encodes CDR1 LNHDA and CDR2 SQIVND (reference sequence). V dropped 5 bases and J dropped 1; count of bases not matched to a gene: 16. CDR3 length equals 20 residues. CDR3 residues: CASSLRTLGTGGQGTDTQYF. The CDR3 nucleotides read TGTGCCAGTAGTCTTCGGACCCTGGGGACAGGGGGCCAGGGCACAGATACGCAGTATTTT.

The chain couples TRBV5-5 to TRBJ2-2; D gene uncertain. Germline values: CDR1 SGHKS, CDR2 YYEKEE (reference sequence). This CDR3 contains 15 residues. Trimming shortened V by 0 bases and J by 0 bases, and 6 bases separated the two germline ends. CDR3 in amino acids: CASSLGTTNTGELFF. For the CDR3, the DNA is TGTGCCAGCAGCTTGGGCACAACGAACACCGGGGAGCTGTTTTTT.

This clone was detected only once. The genes are TRBV15 and TRBJ1-5; 7 nucleotides align to TRBD1. Germline V lookup: CDR1 LNHNV, CDR2 YYDKDF (reference sequence). J was trimmed by 6 bases and V by 3 bases; bases with no gene match: 5. This CDR3 comprises 14 residues. This CDR3 reads CATSSERGLQPQHF. The CDR3 nucleotides are TGTGCCACCAGCAGCGAGAGGGGGCTTCAGCCCCAGCATTTT.

The rearrangement joins TRBV4-1 to TRBJ1-2; D might be TRBD1 (5 bases). In germline, CDR1 is MGHRA, CDR2 YSYEKL. The CDR3 has 14 residues. V lost 0 bases, J lost 3 bases, and 8 bases lay in between. CDR3 sequence: CASSQERQYYGYTF. The DNA of the CDR3 is TGCGCCAGCAGCCAAGAACGACAGTACTATGGCTACACCTTC.

The rearrangement uses TRBV2 and TRBJ2-5, with D possibly matching TRBD1 (8 bases). In germline, CDR1 is SNHLY, CDR2 FYNNEI. CDR3 length equals 16 residues. Trimming took off 4 bases at V and 2 bases at J, with 17 bases between the two ends. This CDR3 reads CASSGTRQGLQETQYF. DNA for the CDR3: TGTGCCAGCAGTGGGACTAGACAGGGGCTACAAGAGACCCAGTACTTC.

V and J are TRBV9 and TRBJ2-5; 7 bases are shared with TRBD2. After removal of 0 bases from V and 5 bases from J, the junction contained 7 bases not matched to a gene. Per germline, CDR1 SGDLS and CDR2 YYNGEE. The CDR3 is 15 residues long. The DNA of the CDR3 is TGTGCCAGCAGCGTAGAAGGCGGGAGTGGGGAGACCCAGTACTTC. Translated: CASSVEGGSGETQYF.

The V gene is TRBV5-1, the J gene TRBJ2-7, with D perhaps matching TRBD2 (5 bases). The germline gives CDR1 SGHRS, CDR2 YFSETQ. This CDR3 is built from 13 residues. Trimming pared 4 bases from V and 2 bases from J, leaving 10 bases between. This CDR3 is CASSPPGTYEQYF. The CDR3 region has the DNA TGCGCCAGCAGCCCGCCGGGGACCTACGAGCAGTACTTC.

The gene calls are TRBV29-1 and TRBJ1-5, with D maybe TRBD1 (5 bases). Germline CDR1 and CDR2: SQVTM and ANQGSEA. The CDR3 is made up of 13 amino acids. The V end was cut by 3 bases, the J end by 7 bases, with 13 bases between. The CDR3 here is CSVELGEGQPQHF. The CDR3 bases are TGCAGCGTTGAGCTAGGGGAAGGGCAGCCCCAGCATTTT.

The gene calls are TRBV9 and TRBJ2-1, with D possibly being TRBD2 (6 bases). Trimming removed 3 bases from V and 3 bases from J, with 16 bases in between. Germline loops: CDR1 SGDLS, CDR2 YYNGEE. The CDR3 has 16 amino acids. The CDR3: CASSGRGLSLYNEQFF. The DNA for the CDR3 is TGTGCCAGCAGCGGACGTGGACTATCCCTCTACAATGAGCAGTTCTTC.

The genes are TRBV5-1 and TRBJ2-3; 13 bases are shared with TRBD2. CDR3 size: 17 residues. The V segment lost 1 base and the J segment 3 bases; nucleotides outside the gene matches: 5. The germline gives CDR1 SGHRS, CDR2 YFSETQ. The chain's CDR3 is CASSLRTSGSFTDTQYF. The CDR3 nucleotides read TGCGCCAGCAGCTTGAGGACTAGCGGGAGTTTTACAGATACGCAGTATTTT.

The chain carries TRBV5-5 and TRBJ2-7; D remains ambiguous. The germline V gene has CDR1 SGHKS and CDR2 YYEKEE (reference sequence). The V gene lost 0 bases and the J gene lost 3 bases, with 13 bases spanning the gap. The CDR3 contains 15 residues. The DNA of the CDR3 is TGTGCCAGCAGCTTGGAAAGCACCCGAATCTACGAGCAGTACTTC. It is translated as CASSLESTRIYEQYF.